The rows below give T cell receptor beta chains drawn from one sample of a study of response to subunit inactivated influenza vaccine. TCRdb re-derived calls from the RT-PCR reads in MiXCR, one entry per CDR3 protein. The table includes 710,000 or so distinct CDR3 sequences, more than 15% detected once. The source material was PBMCs from blood, sampled about 13 days after vaccination. The receptors originated from a man over 45 who received an inactivated influenza vaccine. Each CDR3 is given with its conserved first and last residue. A D gene is named only where the DNA matches it firmly. Expanded clones are given a class, and other clones once, few, many or no size at all.

>-|-|TRBV20-1|TRBJ2-1
TGCAGTGCAGGGACCCGTTTTTCTGAGCAGTTCTTC
CSAGTRFSEQFF
>TRBD1|-|TRBV25-1|TRBJ2-6
TGTGCCAGCAGTGAATATAGGACAGGGGCTGGGGTCAACGTCCTGACTTTC
CASSEYRTGAGVNVLTF
>TRBD2|few|TRBV12-3/TRBV12-4|TRBJ2-5
TGTGCCAGCAGTTTATCGGGGGGGTTGGAGACCCAGTACTTC
CASSLSGGLETQYF
>-|few|TRBV5-1|TRBJ2-1
TGCGCCAGCAGCTTGAATCGAGCGGACTCAGAACAGTTCTTC
CASSLNRADSEQFF
>TRBD1|few|TRBV24-1|TRBJ2-7
TGTGCCACCAGTGATTCGGGACAGCCCTCCTACGAGCAGTACTTC
CATSDSGQPSYEQYF
>-|-|TRBV7-9|TRBJ2-7
TGTGCCAGCAGCTTAATGGAGGTGAGGCACTACGAGCAGTACTTC
CASSLMEVRHYEQYF
>TRBD1|few|TRBV29-1|TRBJ2-3
TGCAGCGTTGAAATTGTGAGGGGGCTGGAAGATACGCAGTATTTT
CSVEIVRGLEDTQYF
>-|few|TRBV5-1|TRBJ2-5
TGCGCCAGCAGCTTGGCCGGTCTCCGGACCCAGTACTTC
CASSLAGLRTQYF
>TRBD1|few|TRBV7-8|TRBJ2-5
TGTGCCAGCAGCCCCGGCGGCAGGGGGTACCAAGAGACCCAGTACTTC
CASSPGGRGYQETQYF
>-|few|TRBV20-1|TRBJ2-7
TGCAGTGCTCCCGGGCGCGGAGCCTACGAGCAGTACTTC
CSAPGRGAYEQYF
>-|few|TRBV7-9|TRBJ2-7
TGTGCCAGCAGCCCAGGGGGGACGGCGACCTACGAGCAGTACTTC
CASSPGGTATYEQYF
>-|-|TRBV20-1|TRBJ2-7
TGCAGTGCCAAGCAGGTAGAGCAGTACTTC
CSAKQVEQYF
>TRBD2|-|TRBV29-1|TRBJ2-1
TGCAGCGCAGCGGGGGGGCGTGGTAATGAGCAGTTCTTC
CSAAGGRGNEQFF
>-|-|TRBV3-1|TRBJ2-5
TGTGCCAGCAGTCAGCAACCGGGGCCTTTAGAAACCCAGTACTTC
CASSQQPGPLETQYF
>-|many|TRBV12-3/TRBV12-4|TRBJ2-7
TGTGCCAGCAGCCCAGGAGCAGACGAGCAGTACTTC
CASSPGADEQYF
>-|few|TRBV4-1|TRBJ1-1
TGCGCCAGCAGCCAGGGAGAGACCTTGAACACTGAAGCTTTCTTT
CASSQGETLNTEAFF
>-|-|TRBV5-1|TRBJ1-2
TGCGCCAGCAGCCACGGTGGGTCTAACTATGGCTACACCTTC
CASSHGGSNYGYTF
>-|-|TRBV18|TRBJ1-1
TGTGCCAGCTCACCCGTCAGGGGAGGGGGAACTGAAGCTTTCTTT
CASSPVRGGGTEAFF
>-|-|TRBV27|TRBJ1-1
TGTGCCAGCAGTTGGGGGTTCAACACTGAAGCTTTCTTT
CASSWGFNTEAFF
>-|-|TRBV11-1|TRBJ2-7
TGTGCCAGCAGCTTAAGCCATATCTACGAGCAGTACTTC
CASSLSHIYEQYF
>-|few|TRBV4-3|TRBJ2-5
TGCGCCAGCAGCCAAGAACCAGGGTCCGAGACCCAGTACTTC
CASSQEPGSETQYF
>-|few|TRBV12-3/TRBV12-4|TRBJ1-6
TGTGCCTGCGGGGAGTCCTATAATTCACCCCTCCACTTT
CACGESYNSPLHF
>-|few|TRBV15|TRBJ2-2
TGTGCCACCAGCAGAACAAGCGGGTTGACCGGGGAGCTGTTTTTT
CATSRTSGLTGELFF
>TRBD1|many|TRBV19|TRBJ2-5
TGTGCCAGTATGGATGAGGGGGCGAGGGAGACCCAGTACTTC
CASMDEGARETQYF
>TRBD2|many|TRBV5-6|TRBJ2-2
TGTGCCAGCAGCCGAAGGGGAGGGGCCGGGGAGCTGTTTTTT
CASSRRGGAGELFF
>-|few|TRBV6-5|TRBJ2-2
TGTGCCAGCAGTTCCTTGGGGGGTACGACCGGGGAGCTGTTTTTT
CASSSLGGTTGELFF
>-|few|TRBV15|TRBJ2-1
TGTGCCACCAGCAGCCGTCAAAGGGTAGTCAATGAGCAGTTCTTC
CATSSRQRVVNEQFF
>TRBD1|-|TRBV3-1|TRBJ2-2
TGTGCCAGCAGCCGCTACCGGTCGAGAACAGGGGGCGGAAGTGGCACCGGGGAGCTGTTTTTT
CASSRYRSRTGGGSGTGELFF